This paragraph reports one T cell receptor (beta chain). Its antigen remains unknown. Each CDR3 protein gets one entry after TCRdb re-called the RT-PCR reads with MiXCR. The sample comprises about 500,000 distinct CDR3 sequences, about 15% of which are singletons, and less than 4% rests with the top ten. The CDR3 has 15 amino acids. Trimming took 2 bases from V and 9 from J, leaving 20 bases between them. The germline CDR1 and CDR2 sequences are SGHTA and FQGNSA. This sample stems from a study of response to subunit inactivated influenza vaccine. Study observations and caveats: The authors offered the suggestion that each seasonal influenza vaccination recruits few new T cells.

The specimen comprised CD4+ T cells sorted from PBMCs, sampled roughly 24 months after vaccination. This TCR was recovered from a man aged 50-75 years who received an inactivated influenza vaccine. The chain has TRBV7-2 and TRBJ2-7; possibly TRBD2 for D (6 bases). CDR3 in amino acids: CASSLSRDWGKGQYF. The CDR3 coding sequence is TGTGCCAGCAGCTTATCCCGGGACTGGGGAAAAGGGCAGTACTTC.